This TCR beta chain was documented in a study of blood T cell repertoires in COVID-19. Study overall: PBMCs, B-cell-depleted T cells, or T cells were the source of the cDNA or gDNA that made up the material.

Germline values: CDR1 MGHRA, CDR2 YSYEKL. The length of the CDR3 is 16 residues. The V and J ends lost 2 bases and 2 bases respectively, with 16 bases between them. Clones were read by immunoSEQ multiplex PCR, and TCRdb kept only the in-frame ones, dropping some. Altogether 70,000 to 90,000 clones are present, approximately 84% being singletons, with the ten largest covering 12%. This chain links TRBV4-1 with TRBJ2-7; maybe TRBD1 (5 bases). The origin of this receptor is a human donor in a cohort sampled during active COVID-19. The source material was peripheral blood. For the CDR3, the DNA is TGCGCCAGCAGCCAATTTATAACAGGCGCTCCCTACGAGCAGTACTTC. Translation gives CASSQFITGAPYEQYF.